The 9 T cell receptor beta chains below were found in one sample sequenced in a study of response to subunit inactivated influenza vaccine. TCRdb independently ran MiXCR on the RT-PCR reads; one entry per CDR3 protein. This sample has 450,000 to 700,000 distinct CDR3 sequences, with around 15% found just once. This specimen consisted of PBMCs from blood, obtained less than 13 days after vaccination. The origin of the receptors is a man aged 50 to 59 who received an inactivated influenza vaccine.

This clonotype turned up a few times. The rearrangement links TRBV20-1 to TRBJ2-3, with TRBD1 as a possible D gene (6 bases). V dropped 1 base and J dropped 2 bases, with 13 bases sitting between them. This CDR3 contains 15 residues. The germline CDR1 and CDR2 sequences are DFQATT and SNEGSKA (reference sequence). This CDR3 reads CSARGHGTNTDTQYF. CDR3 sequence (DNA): TGCAGTGCTAGAGGCCACGGGACAAACACAGATACGCAGTATTTT.

Here the CDR3 DNA reads TGCAGTGCTAGAGATCTAGCGGGGGGTGATTTTGAGACCCAGTACTTC. Amino acid sequence: CSARDLAGGDFETQYF. This chain uses TRBV20-1 with TRBJ2-5; TRBD2 matches at 11 bases. Unmatched junction bases numbered 8, after V lost 0 bases and J lost 5 bases. The CDR3 length is 16 residues. The germline V gene has CDR1 DFQATT and CDR2 SNEGSKA (reference sequence).

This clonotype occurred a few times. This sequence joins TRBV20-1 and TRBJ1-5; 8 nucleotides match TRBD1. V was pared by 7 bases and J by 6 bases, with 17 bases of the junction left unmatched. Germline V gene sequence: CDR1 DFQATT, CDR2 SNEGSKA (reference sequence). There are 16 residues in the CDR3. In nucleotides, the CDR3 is TGCAGTGGCATGGGACAGGAGGATGGGATTAGTCAGCCCCAGCATTTT. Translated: CSGMGQEDGISQPQHF.

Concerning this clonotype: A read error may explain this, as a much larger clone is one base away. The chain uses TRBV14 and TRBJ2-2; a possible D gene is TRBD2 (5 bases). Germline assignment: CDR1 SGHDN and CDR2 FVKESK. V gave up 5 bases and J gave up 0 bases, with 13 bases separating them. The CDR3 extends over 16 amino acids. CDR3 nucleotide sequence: TGTGCCAGCAGCGAGCCGAGACTATCGAACACCGGGGAGCTGTTTTTT. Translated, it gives CASSEPRLSNTGELFF. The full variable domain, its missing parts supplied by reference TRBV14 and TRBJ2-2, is EAGVTQFPSHSVIEKGQTVTLRCDPISGHDNLYWYRRVMGKEIKFLLHFVKESKQDESGMPNNRFLAERTGGTYSTLKVQPAELEDSGVYFCASSEPRLSNTGELFFGEGSRLTVL.

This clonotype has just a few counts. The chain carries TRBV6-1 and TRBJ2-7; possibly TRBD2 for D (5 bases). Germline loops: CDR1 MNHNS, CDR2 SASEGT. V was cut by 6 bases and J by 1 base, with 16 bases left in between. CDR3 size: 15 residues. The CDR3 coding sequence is TGTGCCAGCAGGGAGTCCTACCGGGGATCCTACGAGCAGTACTTC. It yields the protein CASRESYRGSYEQYF.

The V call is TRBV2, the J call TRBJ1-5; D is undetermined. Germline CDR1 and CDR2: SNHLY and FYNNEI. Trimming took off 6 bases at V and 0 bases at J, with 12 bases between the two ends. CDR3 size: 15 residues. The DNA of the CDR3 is TGTGCCAGCAGGCACACGGACTATAGCAATCAGCCCCAGCATTTT. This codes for CASRHTDYSNQPQHF.

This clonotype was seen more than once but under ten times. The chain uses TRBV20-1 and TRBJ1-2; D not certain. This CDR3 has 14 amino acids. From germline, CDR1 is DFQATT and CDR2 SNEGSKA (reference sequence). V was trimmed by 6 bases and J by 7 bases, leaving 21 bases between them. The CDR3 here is CSADPARTLLGYTF. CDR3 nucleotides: TGCAGTGCCGACCCCGCCAGGACCCTCCTTGGCTACACCTTC.

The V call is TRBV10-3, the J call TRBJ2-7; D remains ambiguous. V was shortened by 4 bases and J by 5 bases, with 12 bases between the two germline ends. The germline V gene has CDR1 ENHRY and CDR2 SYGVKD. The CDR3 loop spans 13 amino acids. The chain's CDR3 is CAISGSGLHEQYF. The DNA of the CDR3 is TGTGCCATCAGTGGGTCGGGCCTCCACGAGCAGTACTTC.

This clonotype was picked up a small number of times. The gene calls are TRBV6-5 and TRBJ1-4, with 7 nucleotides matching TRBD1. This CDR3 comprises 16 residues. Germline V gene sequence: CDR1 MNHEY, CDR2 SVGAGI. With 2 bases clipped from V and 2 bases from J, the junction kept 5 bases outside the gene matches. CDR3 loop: CASSYGRGLTNEKLFF. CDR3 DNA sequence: TGTGCCAGCAGTTACGGCAGGGGGTTGACTAATGAAAAACTGTTTTTT.